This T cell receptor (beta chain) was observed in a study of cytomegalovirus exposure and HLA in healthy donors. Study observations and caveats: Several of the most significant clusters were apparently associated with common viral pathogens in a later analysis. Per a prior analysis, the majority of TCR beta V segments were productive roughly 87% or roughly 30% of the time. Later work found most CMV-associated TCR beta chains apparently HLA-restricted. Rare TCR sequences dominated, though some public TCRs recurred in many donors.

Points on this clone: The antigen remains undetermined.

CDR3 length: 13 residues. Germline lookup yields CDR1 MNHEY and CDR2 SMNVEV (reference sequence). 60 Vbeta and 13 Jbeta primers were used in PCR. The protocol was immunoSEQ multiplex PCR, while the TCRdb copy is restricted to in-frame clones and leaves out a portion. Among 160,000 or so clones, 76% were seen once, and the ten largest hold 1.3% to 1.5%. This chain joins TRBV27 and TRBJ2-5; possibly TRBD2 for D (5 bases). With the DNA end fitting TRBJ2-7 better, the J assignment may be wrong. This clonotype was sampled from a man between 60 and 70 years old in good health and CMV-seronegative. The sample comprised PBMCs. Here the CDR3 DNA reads TGTGCCAGCAGTTCCCGACTAACCGACGAGCAGTACTTC. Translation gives CASSSRLTDEQYF.